The T cell receptor beta chain under discussion was sequenced for a study of OX40 agonist ivuxolimab in advanced cancers. Study results and limitations: With doses of 0.1 to 3.0 mg/kg, CD4+ and CD8+ blood T cells had undergone clonal expansion by week 6. In the 0.1-3.0 mg/kg groups, partial responders showed among the lowest expansion. Still undetermined is the antigen specificity of the expanded peripheral T cells.

Profiling relied on immunoSEQ multiplex PCR, and the TCRdb table lists in-frame clones only, not all of them. The top ten clones hold 0.47% of a sample with roughly 81,000 clones, 88% of them seen once. Remarks on this clone: Antigen specificity is unknown.

V lost 10 bases to trimming and J lost 6 bases, with 30 bases between them. The V gene's germline CDR1 is SNHLY and CDR2 FYNNEI. This CDR3 region has 17 residues. The TCR sequence derives from an adult with an advanced solid tumor such as melanoma, head and neck, liver or kidney cancer. The chain employs TRBV2 and TRBJ1-2; perhaps TRBD1 as D (6 bases). The sample was CD4+ or CD8+ T cells sorted from blood, taken in a trial of the OX40 agonist ivuxolimab. CDR3 nucleotide sequence: TGTGCCACTACGTCGGGCCAGGGAGGGGGATATACAAATGGCTACACCTTC. Translated: CATTSGQGGGYTNGYTF.